This TCR beta chain comes out of a study of cytomegalovirus exposure and HLA in healthy donors. Per the germline V gene, CDR1 is LGHNA and CDR2 is YNFKEQ. V gave up 3 bases and J gave up 3 bases; unmatched junction bases: 11. This CDR3 is 19 amino acids long. General study findings and limits: More clonal expansion characterized HLA-associated TCR beta chains than equally common others in a later analysis. When a later analysis was performed, an Asian-associated ancestry cluster reportedly had fewer N-insertions than the roughly 700-donor mean.

With 60 Vbeta and 13 Jbeta primers, the PCR was carried out. Here immunoSEQ multiplex PCR was the method, and the copy in TCRdb shows in-frame clones only, minus some. This sample has some 140,000 clones, with approximately 74% found just once. To note about this clone: No antigen is known for it.

This clonotype originated in a man between 18 and 35 years old in good health and CMV-seronegative. Sequencing was carried out using PBMCs. The rearrangement joins TRBV4-2 to TRBJ2-6; 10 bases agree with TRBD2. This CDR3 is CASSHRLAGTQVGANVLTF. The CDR3 coding sequence is TGTGCCAGCAGCCACCGACTAGCGGGTACCCAGGTTGGGGCCAACGTCCTGACTTTC.